The sample holds one count of the clone carrying this TCR beta chain. What it recognizes is unknown. The data were obtained in a study of T cell repertoires in cytomegalovirus infection. Study conclusions and caveats: HLA-C-restricted CMV clonotypes gave the most frequent clonotype in two of eight donors.

Germline CDR1 is MGHDK and CDR2 is SYGVNS. CDR3 length: 14 residues. Trimming stripped 2 bases from V and 7 bases from J, with 12 bases between. Via MiXCR, TCRdb re-called the reads, giving one row per CDR3 protein. Of around 280,000 distinct CDR3 sequences in the sample, around 10% were seen once. This clonotype was obtained from a human donor in good health (CMV status not recorded). Some clones in this sample may be carry-over from other donors' samples. Input material: PBMCs. The chain is built from TRBV25-1 and TRBJ1-5; D is ambiguous. CDR3 loop: CASSEVGFGQPQHF. In DNA, the CDR3 is TGTGCCAGCAGTGAAGTGGGCTTTGGACAGCCCCAGCATTTT.